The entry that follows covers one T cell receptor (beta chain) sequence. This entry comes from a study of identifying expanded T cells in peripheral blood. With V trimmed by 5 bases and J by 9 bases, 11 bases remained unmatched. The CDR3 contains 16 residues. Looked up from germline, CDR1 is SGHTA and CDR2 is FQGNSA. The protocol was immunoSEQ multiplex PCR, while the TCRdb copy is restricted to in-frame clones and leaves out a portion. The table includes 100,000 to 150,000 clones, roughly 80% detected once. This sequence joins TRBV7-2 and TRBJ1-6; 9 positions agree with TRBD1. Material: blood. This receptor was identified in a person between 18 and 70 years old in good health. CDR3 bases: TGTGCCAGCAGCCGTAGACGGACAGGGGTTGGTTCACCCCTCCACTTT. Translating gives CASSRRRTGVGSPLHF.